These 10 T cell receptor beta chains share one sample of origin, sequenced in a study of vaccination effects on CD4 cells after COVID-19. Their antigens remain unidentified. Before any sequencing was done, the ViraFEST assay used viral peptide pools to expand antigen-specific CD4+ T cells. Scientists isolated CD4+ T cells after an approximately 10-day culture period ended. The participants, recipients of two vaccine doses, got either BNT162b2 or mRNA-1273. Clones were read by immunoSEQ multiplex PCR, and TCRdb kept only the in-frame ones, dropping some. Of some 15,000 clones in the sample, roughly 68% are singletons; the top ten hold roughly 9.3%. Sequenced material: CD4+ T cells from PBMCs cultured with SARS-CoV-2 spike peptides, taken after COVID-19 vaccination. The origin of the receptors is a human donor who received a COVID-19 vaccine.

The gene calls are TRBV7-2 and TRBJ2-1, with TRBD2 identical over 7 bases. The CDR3 totals 15 residues. With 2 bases clipped from V and 7 bases from J, the junction kept 8 bases outside the gene matches. CDR1 SGHTA and CDR2 FQGNSA come from the germline V gene. CDR3 amino acids: CASSLIRLAVNEQFF. The CDR3 coding sequence is TGTGCCAGCAGCTTAATCCGGCTAGCGGTGAATGAGCAGTTCTTC.

The chain uses TRBV19 and TRBJ2-7, with D perhaps matching TRBD2 (6 bases). Trimming pared 2 bases from V and 4 bases from J, leaving 12 bases between. Germline loops: CDR1 LNHDA, CDR2 SQIVND (reference sequence). The CDR3 runs 14 residues. Written as DNA, the CDR3 is TGTGCCAGTAGTATACGGCGGGGCGTTTACGAGCAGTACTTC. Translating gives CASSIRRGVYEQYF.

CDR3: CASSPQGTSAYEQYF. CDR3 coding DNA: TGCGCCAGCAGCCCCCAAGGGACTAGCGCCTACGAGCAGTACTTC. The chain recombines TRBV4-1 with TRBJ2-7; 10 bases are shared with TRBD2. This CDR3 comprises 15 residues. CDR1 and CDR2 from the germline V gene are MGHRA and YSYEKL. Unmatched junction bases numbered 5, after V lost 4 bases and J lost 2 bases.

The gene calls are TRBV9 and TRBJ1-2; 10 bases agree with TRBD1. The CDR3 loop spans 14 amino acids. J lost 5 bases, V lost 2 bases, and 3 bases had no gene match. CDR1 is SGDLS and CDR2 is YYNGEE in the germline V gene. CDR3: CASSVGTGEYGYTF. The CDR3 nucleotides read TGTGCCAGCAGCGTCGGGACAGGGGAGTATGGCTACACCTTC.

The rearrangement uses TRBV18 and TRBJ2-5; the D call may be TRBD1 or TRBD2 (5 bases each). V shed 3 bases and J shed 6 bases, with 11 bases lying between them. The CDR3 consists of 13 residues. In germline, CDR1 is KGHSH, CDR2 LQKENI. The chain's CDR3 is CASSPSPGQTQYF. The CDR3 bases are TGTGCCAGCTCACCCTCTCCGGGACAGACCCAGTACTTC.

This clone has only a few counts. The chain has TRBV7-9 and TRBJ2-2; D might be TRBD2 (6 bases). CDR3 length: 15 residues. Trimming took 1 base from V and 3 from J, leaving 9 bases between them. CDR1 SEHNR and CDR2 FQNEAQ come from the germline V gene (reference sequence). CDR3 coding DNA: TGTGCCAGCAGCTTAGAGGGACTCTACACCGGGGAGCTGTTTTTT. Protein sequence: CASSLEGLYTGELFF.

This chain links TRBV9 with TRBJ2-3; 7 positions agree with TRBD2. The germline gives CDR1 SGDLS, CDR2 YYNGEE. The CDR3 contains 16 residues. Unmatched junction bases numbered 8, after V lost 0 bases and J lost 4 bases. The CDR3 sequence: CASSVASGAGADTQYF. CDR3 sequence (DNA): TGTGCCAGCAGCGTAGCGAGCGGGGCGGGTGCAGATACGCAGTATTTT.

The chain links TRBV30 to TRBJ1-1; TRBD1 agrees at 8 bases. The CDR3 totals 14 residues. The V gene end was trimmed by 2 bases and the J gene end by 10 bases; junction bases not matched to a gene: 12. In germline, CDR1 is GTSNPN, CDR2 SVGIG (reference sequence). In DNA form, the CDR3 reads TGTGCCTGGAGTTTACCAGGGGGCTCGGGGAGAGCTTTCTTT. Its translation: CAWSLPGGSGRAFF.

This chain connects TRBV3-1 (or the pseudogene TRBV3-2) to TRBJ2-2; possible D gene TRBD1, 6 bases. Trimming pared 0 bases from V and 6 bases from J, leaving 23 bases between. This CDR3 contains 19 residues. From germline, CDR1 is LGHDT and CDR2 YNNKEL (reference sequence). CDR3 residues: CASSQDLVFRGLGSGELFF. DNA of the CDR3: TGTGCCAGCAGCCAAGATTTGGTCTTCAGGGGCCTTGGTTCCGGGGAGCTGTTTTTT.

This clone was observed a handful of times. This CDR3 is CASSVNRRGDRIQETQYF. As DNA, the CDR3 is TGTGCCAGCAGCGTTAACCGACGGGGGGACAGAATCCAAGAGACCCAGTACTTC. This chain uses TRBV7-9 with TRBJ2-5; D possibly uses TRBD1 or TRBD2 (7 bases each). There are 18 residues in the CDR3. Trimming cost V 5 bases and J 1 base, with 23 bases left between them. Germline V gene lookup returns CDR1 SEHNR and CDR2 FQNEAQ (reference sequence).